What follows are 9 T cell receptor beta chains derived from one specimen sequenced in a study of a mutant IDH1 vaccine in newly diagnosed glioma. Time point in this sample: baseline, week 1 (first vaccination visit). Treatment: pre-vaccination baseline after standard-of-care therapy. TCRdb keeps only in-frame clones here, not all; method: immunoSEQ multiplex PCR. Found here are around 92,000 clones, around nine tenths of them singletons; the top ten hold roughly 0.54%. The starting material was PBMCs, obtained from a glioma patient treated with radiotherapy, temozolomide or both. These TCRs come from a woman in her forties or fifties with glioma.

CDR3 protein: CASSLVAGAETQYF. CDR3 nucleotide sequence: TGCGCCAGCAGCTTGGTTGCAGGGGCGGAGACCCAGTACTTC. The chain recombines TRBV5-1 with TRBJ2-5; the D gene is possibly TRBD1 (6 bases). The CDR3 runs to 14 residues. The germline V gene has CDR1 SGHRS and CDR2 YFSETQ. The V end lost 0 bases, the J end lost 5 bases, and 11 bases lay between the germline ends.

CDR3 in amino acids: CASSVTSGAQETQYF. The CDR3 region has the DNA TGTGCCAGCAGTGTGACTAGCGGGGCCCAAGAGACCCAGTACTTC. The chain combines TRBV6-1 with TRBJ2-5, with 11 bases that match TRBD2. This CDR3 comprises 15 residues. V lost 4 bases to trimming and J lost 1 base; unmatched junction nucleotides: 2. CDR1 is MNHNS and CDR2 is SASEGT in the germline V gene.

The chain is built from TRBV6-1 and TRBJ1-2; D is ambiguous. The germline CDR1 and CDR2 sequences are MNHNS and SASEGT. This CDR3 comprises 13 residues. Trimming cost V 3 bases and J 6 bases, with 11 bases left between them. The CDR3 DNA reads TGTGCCAGCAGTGAGGGGATCTGGGATGGCTACACCTTC. Encoded protein: CASSEGIWDGYTF.

This chain joins TRBV28 and TRBJ1-2, with D perhaps TRBD1 (5 bases). The CDR3 totals 12 residues. V was trimmed by 6 bases and J by 4 bases, leaving 9 bases between them. Germline V gene sequence: CDR1 MDHEN, CDR2 SYDVKM. The CDR3 coding sequence is TGTGCCAGCAGCGGGGGTCCCTATGGCTACACCTTC. Residues: CASSGGPYGYTF.

The CDR3 protein is CASSPRGAQGRYGYTF. For the CDR3, the DNA is TGTGCCAGCAGTCCCCGGGGGGCACAGGGGAGATATGGCTACACCTTC. V gene TRBV27 combines with J gene TRBJ1-2, with 7 bases lining up with TRBD1. Germline V gene data show CDR1 as MNHEY and CDR2 as SMNVEV (reference sequence). V was clipped by 5 bases and J by 5 bases; unmatched bases: 14. CDR3 length: 16 residues.

This rearrangement joins TRBV5-1 to TRBJ2-7, with 7 positions matching TRBD2. Germline V gene data show CDR1 as SGHRS and CDR2 as YFSETQ. V was pared by 0 bases and J by 1 base, with 7 bases of the junction left unmatched. The CDR3 is made up of 16 amino acids. The CDR3: CASSLVPGRQSYEQYF. In nucleotides, the CDR3 is TGCGCCAGCAGCTTGGTTCCCGGGAGGCAGTCCTACGAGCAGTACTTC.

The chain joins TRBV11-1 to TRBJ2-5; D gene uncertain. Germline V gene data show CDR1 as SGHAT and CDR2 as FQDESV (reference sequence). The CDR3 length is 14 residues. V was clipped by 1 base and J by 0 bases, with 6 bases between them. The CDR3 DNA sequence: TGTGCCAGCAGCTTAGGAGAGTACCAAGAGACCCAGTACTTC. This encodes CASSLGEYQETQYF.

This chain uses TRBV19 with TRBJ2-7; 8 nucleotides align to TRBD1. Trimming removed 3 bases from V and 4 bases from J; junction bases left unmatched: 2. Germline V lookup: CDR1 LNHDA, CDR2 SQIVND (reference sequence). The CDR3 has 13 amino acids. DNA for the CDR3: TGTGCCAGTAGTATCCAGGGGGCATACGAGCAGTACTTC. Encoded protein: CASSIQGAYEQYF.

In its sample, this clone was seen once. CDR3 sequence (DNA): TGTGCCAGCAGCTCCGAGACAGGGAGGAACCAGTACTTC. Translating gives CASSSETGRNQYF. V usage is TRBV5-4 and J usage is TRBJ2-5; maybe TRBD1 (7 bases). The V and J ends lost 3 bases and 10 bases respectively, with 16 bases between them. The CDR3 is 13 amino acids. From germline, CDR1 is SGHNT and CDR2 YYREEE (reference sequence).